The 14 T cell receptor beta chains given below trace back to one sample, sequenced in a study of CD8 T cells in Susac syndrome. Reverse transcription of about 0.5 to 1 ug RNA was carried out with random hexamers. From the immunoSEQ multiplex PCR reads, TCRdb called clonotypes with MiXCR, one entry per CDR3 protein. The sample shows a few hundred thousand distinct CDR3 sequences, more than 70% of them seen only once. Sequenced material: CD8+ T cells from PBMCs. These TCRs come from a human donor with multiple sclerosis.

The V gene is TRBV14, the J gene TRBJ2-7; 8 bases agree with TRBD1. From germline, CDR1 is SGHDN and CDR2 FVKESK. This CDR3 region has 15 residues. Trimming cost V 5 bases and J 2 bases; bases outside gene matches: 8. The CDR3 protein is CASSSRDRTPYEQYF. For the CDR3, the DNA is TGTGCCAGCAGCTCCCGGGACAGGACCCCCTACGAGCAGTACTTC.

The chain joins TRBV7-9 to TRBJ2-2; D is unresolved. The V end was cut by 5 bases, the J end by 7 bases, with 14 bases between. Germline CDR1 SEHNR, CDR2 FQNEAQ (reference sequence). The CDR3 contains 14 residues. CDR3 region: CASSIGPGHGELFF. CDR3 coding DNA: TGTGCCAGCAGCATCGGACCCGGTCACGGGGAGCTGTTTTTT.

The chain combines TRBV7-9 with TRBJ1-1, with D unresolved. The CDR3 runs to 12 residues. Trimming took off 3 bases at V and 5 bases at J, with 7 bases between the two ends. From germline, CDR1 is SEHNR and CDR2 FQNEAQ (reference sequence). Here the CDR3 DNA reads TGTGCCAGCAGCTTCCCTTCTACTGAAGCTTTCTTT. Amino acids: CASSFPSTEAFF. Using reference TRBV7-9 and TRBJ1-1 for the parts outside the CDR3, the full variable domain is DTGVSQNPRHKITKRGQNVTFRCDPISEHNRLYWYRQTLGQGPEFLTYFQNEAQLEKSRLLSDRFSAERPKGSFSTLEIQRTEQGDSAMYLCASSFPSTEAFFGQGTRLTVV.

This sequence joins TRBV30 and TRBJ2-7; the D is unclear. CDR3 length: 13 residues. Germline V gene lookup returns CDR1 GTSNPN and CDR2 SVGIG (reference sequence). The germline V and J ends were trimmed by 3 bases and 1 base, with 10 bases remaining between them. Here the CDR3 reads CAWRTLGSYEQYF. The DNA for the CDR3 is TGTGCCTGGAGGACCTTAGGATCCTACGAGCAGTACTTC.

The chain carries TRBV5-1 and TRBJ2-3; 10 nucleotides agree with TRBD2. The V and J ends lost 6 bases and 4 bases, in that order; junction bases with no gene match: 17. Germline values: CDR1 SGHRS, CDR2 YFSETQ. The CDR3 consists of 18 residues. Written as DNA, the CDR3 is TGCGCCAGCACCCTTTCGCCTCTAGCGGGAGATCATTCAGATACGCAGTATTTT. Translating it yields CASTLSPLAGDHSDTQYF. Supplemented by reference TRBV5-1 and TRBJ2-3, the full variable domain reads KAGVTQTPRYLIKTRGQQVTLSCSPISGHRSVSWYQQTPGQGLQFLFEYFSETQRNKGNFPGRFSGRQFSNSRSEMNVSTLELGDSALYLCASTLSPLAGDHSDTQYFGPGTRLTVL.

This rearrangement joins TRBV7-9 to TRBJ2-5; TRBD2 aligns across 11 bases. Germline V gene sequence: CDR1 SEHNR, CDR2 FQNEAQ (reference sequence). Germline trimming cut 4 bases from V and 3 bases from J; bases unmatched to any gene: 4. This CDR3 region has 15 residues. CDR3 coding DNA: TGTGCCAGCAGCTCACTGGGACTAGCGGAAGAGACCCAGTACTTC. Amino acid sequence: CASSSLGLAEETQYF.

The V gene is TRBV20-1, the J gene TRBJ2-1, with TRBD2 identical over 10 bases. The CDR3 extends over 18 amino acids. Germline values: CDR1 DFQATT, CDR2 SNEGSKA (reference sequence). V dropped 0 bases and J dropped 4; count of bases not matched to a gene: 12. The CDR3 loop is CSARDYLSGRRNYNEQFF. The CDR3 nucleotides read TGCAGTGCTAGAGATTATCTTAGCGGGAGGAGAAATTACAATGAGCAGTTCTTC.

This chain connects TRBV30 to TRBJ2-7, with 10 bases fitting TRBD1. Losses at the gene ends were 0 bases for V and 1 base for J; bases not matched to a gene: 6. The CDR3 runs to 16 residues. Germline V gene data show CDR1 as GTSNPN and CDR2 as SVGIG (reference sequence). Here the CDR3 reads CAWSVGGQGGSYEQYF. CDR3 sequence (DNA): TGTGCCTGGAGTGTAGGCGGACAGGGGGGTTCCTACGAGCAGTACTTC.

This chain connects TRBV5-1 to TRBJ1-1; weak D call: TRBD1 (6 bases). Deletions cut 0 bases from V and 2 bases from J, with 17 bases between. This CDR3 is 17 amino acids long. Germline CDR1 SGHRS, CDR2 YFSETQ. In nucleotides, the CDR3 is TGCGCCAGCAGCTTGGATCCCCCAGGGGCCTACAACACTGAAGCTTTCTTT. This gives the protein CASSLDPPGAYNTEAFF.

The V and J genes are TRBV30 and TRBJ1-5; 7 nucleotides match TRBD1. CDR1 GTSNPN and CDR2 SVGIG come from the germline V gene (reference sequence). The CDR3 runs 13 residues. V lost 4 bases, J lost 6 bases, and 6 bases stayed unmatched. CDR3 residues: CAWMTGRGQPQHF. CDR3 coding DNA: TGTGCCTGGATGACAGGGAGGGGTCAGCCCCAGCATTTT.

This clonotype has more than one count but fewer than ten. The gene calls are TRBV10-1 and TRBJ2-3, with D hard to call. V was cut by 5 bases and J by 2 bases, with 11 bases left in between. The CDR3 has 14 amino acids. Per germline, CDR1 WNHNN and CDR2 SYGVQD (reference sequence). The CDR3 DNA is TGCGCCAGCAGTCGGGCCAGATCCACAGATACGCAGTATTTT. Amino acids: CASSRARSTDTQYF.

The chain has TRBV7-9 and TRBJ1-1, with 9 nucleotides matching TRBD1. The CDR3 loop spans 16 amino acids. Germline V gives CDR1 SEHNR, CDR2 FQNEAQ (reference sequence). The V segment lost 3 bases and the J segment 2 bases; nucleotides outside the gene matches: 7. CDR3 coding DNA: TGTGCCAGCAGCTTCACACCGGGACAGGGAAACACTGAAGCTTTCTTT. It translates to CASSFTPGQGNTEAFF.

V gene TRBV29-1 combines with J gene TRBJ2-5; D possibly uses TRBD1 or TRBD2 (5 bases each). The CDR3 totals 11 residues. Trimming removed 4 bases at V and 5 bases at J, with 8 bases between. CDR1 is SQVTM and CDR2 is ANQGSEA in the germline V gene. DNA of the CDR3: TGCAGCGTTGTGGGGGAGGAGACCCAGTACTTC. Its protein is CSVVGEETQYF.

This rearrangement joins TRBV10-1 to TRBJ2-2, with TRBD1 matching 7 bases. Germline CDR1 reads WNHNN; CDR2 reads SYGVQD (reference sequence). V was pared by 6 bases and J by 5 bases, with 12 bases of the junction left unmatched. This CDR3 is 16 amino acids long. The CDR3 sequence is CASSDSPGTATGELFF. The CDR3 DNA follows: TGCGCCAGCAGCGATTCACCTGGGACAGCAACCGGGGAGCTGTTTTTT.